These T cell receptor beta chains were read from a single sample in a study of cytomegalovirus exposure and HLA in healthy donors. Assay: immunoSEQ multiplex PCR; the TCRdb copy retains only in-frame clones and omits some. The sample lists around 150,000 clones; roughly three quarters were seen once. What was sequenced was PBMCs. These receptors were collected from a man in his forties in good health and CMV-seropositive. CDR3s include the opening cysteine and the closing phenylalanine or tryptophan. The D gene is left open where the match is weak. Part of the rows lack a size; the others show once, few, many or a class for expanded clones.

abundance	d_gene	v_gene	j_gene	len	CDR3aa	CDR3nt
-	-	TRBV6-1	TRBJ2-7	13	CASRVGQFYEQYF	TGTGCCAGCAGAGTAGGACAGTTCTACGAGCAGTACTTC
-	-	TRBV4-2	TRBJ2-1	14	CASSQGGSYNEQFF	TGTGCCAGCAGCCAAGGAGGGTCCTACAATGAGCAGTTCTTC
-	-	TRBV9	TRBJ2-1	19	CASSVEGGTAFISYNEQFF	TGTGCCAGCAGCGTAGAAGGGGGGACAGCCTTTATCTCCTACAATGAGCAGTTCTTC
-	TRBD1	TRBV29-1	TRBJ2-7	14	CSVEGTGGPYEQYF	TGCAGCGTTGAGGGGACAGGGGGCCCATACGAGCAGTACTTC
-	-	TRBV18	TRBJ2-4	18	CASSPNVGQLLAKNIQYF	TGTGCCAGCTCACCTAACGTTGGACAGCTATTAGCCAAAAACATTCAGTACTTC
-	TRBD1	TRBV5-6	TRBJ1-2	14	CASRGTGAHYGYTF	TGTGCCAGCAGGGGGACAGGGGCACACTATGGCTACACCTTC
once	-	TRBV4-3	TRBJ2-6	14	CASSQDRARNVLTF	TGCGCCAGCAGCCAAGATCGTGCCAGGAACGTCCTGACTTTC
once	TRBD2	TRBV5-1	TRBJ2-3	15	CASSLGGGVTDTQYF	TGCGCCAGCAGCTTGGGCGGGGGAGTAACAGATACGCAGTATTTT
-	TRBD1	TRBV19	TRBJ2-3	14	CASSRQGKPDTQYF	TGTGCCAGTAGCCGACAGGGAAAACCAGATACGCAGTATTTT
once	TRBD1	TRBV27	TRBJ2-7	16	CASSFLGQGSSYEQYF	TGTGCCAGCAGTTTCCTCGGACAGGGGAGCTCCTACGAGCAGTACTTC
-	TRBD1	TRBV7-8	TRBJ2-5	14	CASSSTGIGETQYF	TGTGCCAGCAGCTCGACAGGGATCGGAGAGACCCAGTACTTC
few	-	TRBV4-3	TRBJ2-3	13	CASSQEREDTQYF	TGCGCCAGCAGCCAAGAGAGGGAGGATACGCAGTATTTT
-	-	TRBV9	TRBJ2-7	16	CASSSGAQGYTYEQYF	TGTGCCAGCAGCTCTGGGGCCCAAGGATATACCTACGAGCAGTACTTC
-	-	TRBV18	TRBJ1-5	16	CASSPPGGNFGQPQHF	TGTGCCAGCTCACCACCCGGCGGGAATTTTGGTCAGCCCCAGCATTTT
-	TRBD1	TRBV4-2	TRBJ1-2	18	CASSEGIAGGPTHGGYTF	TGTGCCAGCAGCGAAGGAATTGCAGGGGGCCCCACACATGGTGGCTACACCTTC
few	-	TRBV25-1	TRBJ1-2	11	CASSAGEGYTF	TGTGCCAGCAGTGCAGGGGAAGGCTACACCTTC
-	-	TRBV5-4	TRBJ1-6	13	CASSPDTNSPLHF	TGTGCCAGCAGCCCGGACACAAATTCACCCCTCCACTTT
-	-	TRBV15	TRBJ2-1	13	CATSRAPRDEQFF	TGTGCCACCAGCAGAGCCCCTCGGGATGAGCAGTTCTTC
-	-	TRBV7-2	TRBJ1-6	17	CASSLIGQRGYNSPLHF	TGTGCCAGCAGCTTAATAGGACAGAGGGGCTATAATTCACCCCTCCACTTT
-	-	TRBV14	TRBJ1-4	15	CASSQVKGGGEKLFF	TGTGCCAGCAGCCAAGTGAAGGGAGGGGGTGAAAAACTGTTTTTT
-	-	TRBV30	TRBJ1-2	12	CAWRGPGYGYTF	TGTGCCTGGAGGGGGCCTGGATATGGCTACACCTTC
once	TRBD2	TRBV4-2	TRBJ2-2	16	CASSHGDGGAPGELFF	TGTGCCAGCAGCCATGGGGACGGGGGGGCCCCCGGGGAGCTGTTTTTT